This record concerns one T cell receptor (beta chain) sequence. The antigen remains undetermined. Those donating, healthy Caucasian individuals from Russia, were aged roughly 6 to 95. Combining a sample-barcoded 5' primer with a J-beta primer mix, a second PCR ran for 7 to 11 cycles. Every sample produced at least 2.5 million CDR3-containing paired-end reads. TCRdb reprocessed the 5' RACE reads via MiXCR and lists one record per CDR3 protein. In the table there are over 950,000 distinct CDR3 sequences, 35% to 40% of which are singletons. This record comes from a study of blood T cells in healthy people across ages. Study-wide results and limits: Naive T cell percentage showed a strong correlation with the diversity of TCR beta.

CDR3 length equals 16 residues. V trimming: 2 bases; J trimming: 2 bases; junction bases outside the gene matches: 6. Per the germline V gene, CDR1 is ENHRY and CDR2 is SYGVKD. The V and J genes are TRBV10-3 and TRBJ2-3; 8 nucleotides align to TRBD2. The source is a young man in good health. Sequences were obtained from blood. The CDR3 sequence: CAISEGRSGATDTQYF. CDR3 nucleotides: TGTGCCATCAGTGAGGGTCGTAGCGGGGCCACAGATACGCAGTATTTT.